What follows are 25 T cell receptor beta chains derived from one specimen sequenced in a study of control samples from healthy donors and cancer patients. Clones were read by immunoSEQ multiplex PCR, and TCRdb kept only the in-frame ones, dropping some. Here the sample spans tens of thousands of clones, 84% being singletons. Sequenced input: PBMCs. All receptors derive from a woman in her forties or fifties with lung cancer.

V gene TRBV2 combines with J gene TRBJ1-2; the D gene is possibly TRBD1 (6 bases). The V end lost 4 bases, the J end lost 3 bases, and 12 bases lay between the germline ends. The CDR3 is 14 amino acids. Germline lookup yields CDR1 SNHLY and CDR2 FYNNEI. The CDR3 DNA follows: TGTGCCAGCAGTGCTGGTAGGGGGGACTATGGCTACACCTTC. Encoded protein: CASSAGRGDYGYTF.

This chain uses TRBV24-1 with TRBJ1-5; D gene uncertain. From germline, CDR1 is KGHDR and CDR2 SFDVKD. Trimming stripped 2 bases from V and 0 bases from J, with 22 bases between. The CDR3 covers 20 residues. The CDR3 sequence: CATSDYTDFPDCYSNQPQHF. For the CDR3, the DNA is TGTGCCACCAGTGATTATACGGATTTTCCGGACTGCTATAGCAATCAGCCCCAGCATTTT.

The chain joins TRBV6-6 to TRBJ1-2; D is possibly TRBD1 (6 bases). The germline V gene has CDR1 MNHNY and CDR2 SVGAGI (reference sequence). The germline V and J ends were trimmed by 4 bases and 6 bases, with 15 bases remaining between them. This CDR3 has 14 residues. CDR3 DNA sequence: TGTGCCAGCAGTTCGGACAGACTGGTGAATGGCTACACCTTC. As protein: CASSSDRLVNGYTF.

The V call is TRBV7-8, the J call TRBJ2-1; D might be TRBD1 (6 bases). V was shortened by 6 bases and J by 0 bases, with 12 bases between the two germline ends. The CDR3 spans 15 residues. The germline V gene has CDR1 SGHVS and CDR2 FQNEAQ. The CDR3 region has the DNA TGTGCCAGCAGTTACACAGGGAGCTCCTACAATGAGCAGTTCTTC. It is translated as CASSYTGSSYNEQFF. Using reference TRBV7-8 and TRBJ2-1 for the parts outside the CDR3, the full variable domain is GAGVSQSPRYKVAKRGQDVALRCDPISGHVSLFWYQQALGQGPEFLTYFQNEAQLDKSGLPSDRFFAERPEGSVSTLKIQRTQQEDSAVYLCASSYTGSSYNEQFFGPGTRLTVL.

The chain uses TRBV24-1 and TRBJ1-1, with D possibly being TRBD1 (5 bases). The CDR3 has 14 residues. The V gene lost 2 bases and the J gene lost 1 base, with 7 bases spanning the gap. In germline, CDR1 is KGHDR, CDR2 SFDVKD. The CDR3 loop is CATSDSGPNTEAFF. The CDR3 DNA sequence: TGTGCCACCAGTGATTCGGGGCCGAACACTGAAGCTTTCTTT.

The rearrangement uses TRBV7-8 and TRBJ2-6, with D perhaps TRBD2 (5 bases). CDR1 is SGHVS and CDR2 is FQNEAQ in the germline V gene. The V gene lost 5 bases and the J gene lost 0 bases, with 8 bases spanning the gap. The CDR3 runs to 15 residues. The CDR3 loop reads CASSPRGSGANVLTF. In nucleotides, the CDR3 is TGTGCCAGCAGCCCACGGGGCTCTGGGGCCAACGTCCTGACTTTC. Supplemented by reference TRBV7-8 and TRBJ2-6, the full variable domain reads GAGVSQSPRYKVAKRGQDVALRCDPISGHVSLFWYQQALGQGPEFLTYFQNEAQLDKSGLPSDRFFAERPEGSVSTLKIQRTQQEDSAVYLCASSPRGSGANVLTFGAGSRLTVL.

The rearrangement uses TRBV30 and TRBJ1-6; 8 nucleotides line up with TRBD1. V gave up 6 bases and J gave up 10 bases; unmatched junction bases: 23. Germline CDR1 is GTSNPN and CDR2 is SVGIG (reference sequence). CDR3 size: 18 residues. CDR3 sequence (DNA): TGTGCCTGTTCCGGGGCCGGGGGACAGGTACTACGTTACTCACCCCTCCACTTT. This sequence encodes CACSGAGGQVLRYSPLHF. The full variable domain, with the rest looked up from reference TRBV30 and TRBJ1-6, is SQTIHQWPATLVQPVGSPLSLECTVEGTSNPNLYWYRQAAGRGLQLLFYSVGIGQISSEVPQNLSASRPQDRQFILSSKKLLLSDSGFYLCACSGAGGQVLRYSPLHFGNGTRLTVT.

The V gene is TRBV28, the J gene TRBJ1-2; D is unresolved. From germline, CDR1 is MDHEN and CDR2 SYDVKM. The CDR3 loop spans 14 amino acids. Trimming cost V 3 bases and J 8 bases, with 16 bases left between them. The CDR3 DNA follows: TGTGCCAGCAGTTTCTCTCAGACGGTCGGCGGCTACACCTTC. Encoded protein: CASSFSQTVGGYTF.

This chain uses TRBV18 with TRBJ2-2; 10 bases match TRBD1. The ends lost 6 bases at V and 3 bases at J; junction bases unmatched: 10. CDR1 and CDR2 from the germline V gene are KGHSH and LQKENI. This CDR3 contains 17 residues. CDR3 DNA sequence: TGTGCCAGCTCCCTATTACGACAGGGGGCTTACACCGGGGAGCTGTTTTTT. Amino acids: CASSLLRQGAYTGELFF.

The chain links TRBV9 to TRBJ1-5; D possibly corresponds to TRBD1 (6 bases). The CDR3 runs to 15 residues. The V gene's germline CDR1 is SGDLS and CDR2 YYNGEE. V dropped 1 base and J dropped 5 bases, with 13 bases sitting between them. In nucleotides, the CDR3 is TGTGCCAGCAGCGTAAGCGGGGGGCGCGATCAGCCCCAGCATTTT. Its protein product is CASSVSGGRDQPQHF.

This rearrangement joins TRBV2 to TRBJ1-6, with 7 bases lining up with TRBD1. The CDR3 loop spans 13 amino acids. CDR1 is SNHLY and CDR2 is FYNNEI in the germline V gene. V lost 11 bases and J lost 7; bases outside the gene matches: 8. The chain's CDR3 is CAGRQGINSPLHF. Here the CDR3 DNA reads TGTGCCGGCCGACAGGGCATCAATTCACCCCTCCACTTT.

The chain joins TRBV29-1 to TRBJ2-7; TRBD1 matches at 10 bases. The CDR3 contains 15 residues. The trim removed 5 bases at V and 4 bases at J, leaving 11 bases unmatched. The germline V gene encodes CDR1 SQVTM and CDR2 ANQGSEA. In DNA form, the CDR3 reads TGCAGCGTTAGGAGGGGGACAGGGGCTTCGTACGAGCAGTACTTC. Its translation is CSVRRGTGASYEQYF.

The chain carries TRBV19 and TRBJ2-3, with 15 bases matching TRBD2. The CDR3 is 15 amino acids. After removal of 6 bases from V and 10 bases from J, the junction contained 8 bases not matched to a gene. From germline, CDR1 is LNHDA and CDR2 SQIVND (reference sequence). The chain's CDR3 is CASSPRTSGGAAQYF. The CDR3, as DNA: TGTGCCAGTAGCCCCAGGACTAGCGGGGGGGCCGCGCAGTATTTT.

V is TRBV19 and J is TRBJ2-3; tentatively, D is TRBD2 (5 bases). Trimming left V 5 bases short and J 0 bases short, with 18 bases between. Germline CDR1 is LNHDA and CDR2 is SQIVND (reference sequence). CDR3 length equals 17 residues. CDR3: CASSPAPAARSTDTQYF. In DNA form, the CDR3 reads TGTGCCAGTAGTCCCGCCCCAGCGGCTCGCAGCACAGATACGCAGTATTTT.

The chain is built from TRBV5-4 and TRBJ1-2; D unresolved. V was shortened by 4 bases and J by 7 bases, with 14 bases between the two germline ends. Germline V gives CDR1 SGHNT, CDR2 YYREEE (reference sequence). The CDR3 totals 13 residues. The CDR3 DNA is TGTGCCAGCAGCCTCCGGGAGAACCTTGGCTACACCTTC. Translated: CASSLRENLGYTF.

The rearrangement joins TRBV29-1 to TRBJ1-1, with D perhaps matching TRBD1 (5 bases). The germline V gene encodes CDR1 SQVTM and CDR2 ANQGSEA. The V end lost 2 bases, the J end lost 7 bases, and 8 bases lay between the germline ends. CDR3 size: 11 residues. In DNA, the CDR3 is TGCAGCGTTGAACAGAGGGGTGAAGCTTTCTTT. This codes for CSVEQRGEAFF.

The rearrangement uses TRBV18 and TRBJ1-1; D call uncertain. The CDR3 extends over 15 amino acids. Germline V gene lookup returns CDR1 KGHSH and CDR2 LQKENI. V was shortened by 4 bases and J by 2 bases, with 14 bases between the two germline ends. The CDR3: CASSHTDGINTEAFF. The CDR3 DNA reads as TGTGCCAGCTCACATACGGACGGGATAAACACTGAAGCTTTCTTT.

The V call is TRBV20-1, the J call TRBJ1-1; D gene unclear. V was trimmed by 3 bases and J by 2 bases, leaving 10 bases between them. The CDR3 has 13 residues. Germline-derived CDR1 and CDR2 are DFQATT and SNEGSKA (reference sequence). The DNA for the CDR3 is TGCAGTGCTAGTGGGCAGCCCAACACTGAAGCTTTCTTT. Translation: CSASGQPNTEAFF.

The chain is built from TRBV18 and TRBJ1-6; 7 bases are a match to TRBD1. Losses at the gene ends were 2 bases for V and 10 bases for J; bases not matched to a gene: 5. In germline, CDR1 is KGHSH, CDR2 LQKENI. The CDR3 spans 14 residues. The CDR3 DNA is TGTGCCAGCTCACCAACTCAGGGGGAATCACCCCTCCACTTT. It specifies CASSPTQGESPLHF.

J is TRBJ1-2 and V is TRBV27; D is perhaps TRBD1 (5 bases). This CDR3 region has 12 residues. The V end was cut by 6 bases, the J end by 4 bases, with 9 bases between. Per germline, CDR1 MNHEY and CDR2 SMNVEV (reference sequence). The CDR3, as DNA: TGTGCCAGCAGCCCGACAGCCTATGGCTACACCTTC. It codes for CASSPTAYGYTF.

The rearrangement joins TRBV12-3 or TRBV12-4 to TRBJ2-7, with D perhaps TRBD2 (5 bases). V was clipped by 6 bases and J by 2 bases, with 11 bases between them. The CDR3 loop spans 13 amino acids. CDR3 loop: CASRRVGTYEQYF. DNA of the CDR3: TGTGCCAGCAGGAGGGTAGGCACCTACGAGCAGTACTTC.

The rearrangement links TRBV10-1 to TRBJ2-7; 11 bases map to TRBD1. V lost 6 bases and J lost 7; bases outside the gene matches: 5. The CDR3 is 13 amino acids. Per germline, CDR1 WNHNN and CDR2 SYGVQD (reference sequence). CDR3 DNA sequence: TGCGCCAGCAGGTCCGGGACAGGGGGGGAGCAGTACTTC. Amino acids: CASRSGTGGEQYF.

The chain combines TRBV24-1 with TRBJ1-4, with TRBD1 matching over 9 bases. CDR1 is KGHDR and CDR2 is SFDVKD in the germline V gene. The CDR3 sequence is 13 residues long. V lost 12 bases and J lost 8; bases outside the gene matches: 9. The CDR3 spells CAAERQGEEKLFF. The CDR3 region has the DNA TGTGCCGCGGAAAGACAGGGGGAGGAAAAACTGTTTTTT.

This chain connects TRBV5-6 to TRBJ1-1; D ambiguous. V was pared by 6 bases and J by 5 bases, with 20 bases between. This CDR3 spans 15 amino acids. Germline V gives CDR1 SGHDT, CDR2 YYEEEE. The CDR3 DNA is TGTGCCAGCACCCAACCGCGGCATATCGGGACTGAAGCTTTCTTT. Its translation: CASTQPRHIGTEAFF.

The chain recombines TRBV5-6 with TRBJ2-2; tentatively, D is TRBD1 (6 bases). Trimming took 2 bases from V and 1 from J, leaving 15 bases between them. This CDR3 is built from 17 residues. Looked up from germline, CDR1 is SGHDT and CDR2 is YYEEEE. The CDR3 loop is CASSFRLGAENTGELFF. The CDR3, as DNA: TGTGCCAGCAGCTTTCGATTGGGGGCAGAGAACACCGGGGAGCTGTTTTTT. The variable domain in full, completed from reference TRBV5-6 and TRBJ2-2, reads DAGVTQSPTHLIKTRGQQVTLRCSPKSGHDTVSWYQQALGQGPQFIFQYYEEEERQRGNFPDRFSGHQFPNYSSELNVNALLLGDSALYLCASSFRLGAENTGELFFGEGSRLTVL.